The rows below give T cell receptor beta chains drawn from one sample of a study of T cells after yellow fever vaccination. TCRdb itself ran the 5' RACE reads through MiXCR, one entry per CDR3 protein. The sample has about 510,000 distinct CDR3 sequences, about a fifth seen once. The sample consisted of PBMCs, taken roughly 20 days after the first yellow fever vaccination. These receptors were taken from a man younger than 30 who received the YFV17D yellow fever vaccine. The CDR3 runs from the conserved cysteine through the conserved F or W. Each record gives: V gene, J gene, D gene, clone size, CDR3 protein, CDR3 DNA. A D gene is named only where the DNA matches it firmly. Size tells how often a clone was seen (once, few, many) or the class of an expanded clone, and some rows leave it out.

V gene: TRBV29-1; J gene: TRBJ2-2; D gene: NA; clone size: few; CDR3 protein: CSVEDLVGGINTGELFF; CDR3 DNA: TGCAGCGTTGAAGATTTAGTAGGGGGTATAAACACCGGGGAGCTGTTTTTT
V gene: TRBV6-5; J gene: TRBJ2-1; D gene: NA; clone size: NA; CDR3 protein: CASSYSIVREQFF; CDR3 DNA: TGTGCCAGCAGTTACTCGATAGTGAGAGAGCAGTTCTTC
V gene: TRBV12-3/TRBV12-4; J gene: TRBJ2-3; D gene: NA; clone size: few; CDR3 protein: CASGGPREDTQYF; CDR3 DNA: TGTGCCAGCGGGGGCCCCCGGGAGGATACGCAGTATTTT
V gene: TRBV6-2/TRBV6-3; J gene: TRBJ1-5; D gene: NA; clone size: few; CDR3 protein: CASSYSGGNQPQHF; CDR3 DNA: TGTGCCAGCAGTTACTCAGGAGGGAATCAGCCCCAGCATTTT
V gene: TRBV12-3/TRBV12-4; J gene: TRBJ1-3; D gene: TRBD1; clone size: NA; CDR3 protein: CASSGTANGNTIYF; CDR3 DNA: TGTGCCAGTTCTGGGACAGCAAATGGAAACACCATATATTTT
V gene: TRBV6-5; J gene: TRBJ2-3; D gene: TRBD2; clone size: NA; CDR3 protein: CASSFRTGGQRDTQYF; CDR3 DNA: TGTGCCAGCAGTTTCCGTACGGGGGGGCAAAGGGATACGCAGTATTTT
V gene: TRBV15; J gene: TRBJ2-4; D gene: NA; clone size: NA; CDR3 protein: CATSRSRDLGPAKNIQYF; CDR3 DNA: TGTGCCACCAGCAGAAGCCGGGACCTCGGTCCGGCCAAAAACATTCAGTACTTC
V gene: TRBV7-2; J gene: TRBJ2-3; D gene: NA; clone size: many; CDR3 protein: CASSFLDTQYF; CDR3 DNA: TGTGCCAGCAGTTTTTTAGATACGCAGTATTTT
V gene: TRBV15; J gene: TRBJ2-7; D gene: TRBD1; clone size: NA; CDR3 protein: CATSRGGTAYEQYF; CDR3 DNA: TGTGCCACCAGCAGAGGGGGGACAGCCTACGAGCAGTACTTC
V gene: TRBV7-3; J gene: TRBJ2-2; D gene: NA; clone size: NA; CDR3 protein: CASKTGTGNTGELFF; CDR3 DNA: TGTGCCAGCAAAACCGGGACGGGGAACACCGGGGAGCTGTTTTTT
V gene: TRBV6-6; J gene: TRBJ1-1; D gene: NA; clone size: NA; CDR3 protein: CASRRDILDFF; CDR3 DNA: TGTGCCAGCAGACGGGACATATTAGATTTCTTT
V gene: TRBV4-1; J gene: TRBJ1-3; D gene: NA; clone size: NA; CDR3 protein: CASSQDAPGRSSGNTIYF; CDR3 DNA: TGCGCCAGCAGCCAGGATGCACCGGGACGGTCCTCTGGAAACACCATATATTTT
V gene: TRBV5-4; J gene: TRBJ2-2; D gene: TRBD2; clone size: NA; CDR3 protein: CASSKSGGSTGELFF; CDR3 DNA: TGTGCCAGCAGCAAAAGCGGGGGGTCCACCGGGGAGCTGTTTTTT
V gene: TRBV29-1; J gene: TRBJ2-7; D gene: TRBD1; clone size: few; CDR3 protein: CSAGGWDEQYF; CDR3 DNA: TGCAGCGCAGGGGGCTGGGACGAGCAGTACTTC
V gene: TRBV5-1; J gene: TRBJ2-1; D gene: TRBD1; clone size: NA; CDR3 protein: CASSLGQGSEQFF; CDR3 DNA: TGCGCCAGCAGCTTGGGACAGGGAAGTGAGCAGTTCTTC
V gene: TRBV10-1; J gene: TRBJ2-3; D gene: NA; clone size: NA; CDR3 protein: CASSESTASKDTQYF; CDR3 DNA: TGCGCCAGCAGTGAGTCGACCGCGTCGAAAGATACGCAGTATTTT
V gene: TRBV4-1; J gene: TRBJ2-7; D gene: NA; clone size: NA; CDR3 protein: CASSPLGNEQYF; CDR3 DNA: TGCGCCAGCAGCCCCCTCGGAAACGAGCAGTACTTC
V gene: TRBV2; J gene: TRBJ2-3; D gene: TRBD1; clone size: few; CDR3 protein: CASSRDRSSDTQYF; CDR3 DNA: TGTGCCAGCAGTAGGGACAGGTCCTCAGATACGCAGTATTTT
V gene: TRBV20-1; J gene: TRBJ2-3; D gene: NA; clone size: few; CDR3 protein: CSARTTSTDTQYF; CDR3 DNA: TGCAGTGCTAGAACGACGAGCACAGATACGCAGTATTTT
V gene: TRBV7-2; J gene: TRBJ2-5; D gene: TRBD2; clone size: NA; CDR3 protein: CASSLGGLAQETQYF; CDR3 DNA: TGTGCCAGCAGCTTAGGAGGACTAGCTCAAGAGACCCAGTACTTC
V gene: TRBV2; J gene: TRBJ2-2; D gene: NA; clone size: few; CDR3 protein: CASSGDPGFTGELFF; CDR3 DNA: TGTGCCAGCAGTGGGGACCCAGGCTTCACCGGGGAGCTGTTTTTT
V gene: TRBV20-1; J gene: TRBJ2-3; D gene: NA; clone size: NA; CDR3 protein: CSASKGTTDTQYF; CDR3 DNA: TGCAGTGCTTCTAAAGGGACAACAGATACGCAGTATTTT
V gene: TRBV15; J gene: TRBJ1-1; D gene: NA; clone size: few; CDR3 protein: CATNGLREDTEAFF; CDR3 DNA: TGTGCCACCAATGGACTCAGGGAGGACACTGAAGCTTTCTTT
V gene: TRBV20-1; J gene: TRBJ2-5; D gene: TRBD1; clone size: NA; CDR3 protein: CSGLPGQVGETQYF; CDR3 DNA: TGCAGTGGCCTGCCGGGACAGGTGGGAGAGACCCAGTACTTC
V gene: TRBV29-1; J gene: TRBJ2-2; D gene: NA; clone size: NA; CDR3 protein: CSVFFLVTGELFF; CDR3 DNA: TGCAGCGTTTTTTTTTTAGTGACGGGGGAGCTGTTTTTT
V gene: TRBV20-1; J gene: TRBJ2-3; D gene: TRBD2; clone size: few; CDR3 protein: CSARDSSGGDLLTDTQYF; CDR3 DNA: TGCAGTGCTAGAGATAGTAGCGGGGGGGATCTACTAACAGATACGCAGTATTTT
V gene: TRBV9; J gene: TRBJ1-1; D gene: NA; clone size: many; CDR3 protein: CASSVGGMNTEAFF; CDR3 DNA: TGTGCCAGCAGCGTAGGCGGTATGAACACTGAAGCTTTCTTT
V gene: TRBV19; J gene: TRBJ2-1; D gene: TRBD1; clone size: NA; CDR3 protein: CASRTDRGSYNEQFF; CDR3 DNA: TGTGCCAGTAGAACCGACAGGGGATCCTACAATGAGCAGTTCTTC
V gene: TRBV7-9; J gene: TRBJ2-3; D gene: TRBD2; clone size: NA; CDR3 protein: CASSLEGLAGPDTQYF; CDR3 DNA: TGTGCCAGCAGCTTAGAGGGACTAGCGGGGCCAGATACGCAGTATTTT
V gene: TRBV25-1; J gene: TRBJ2-3; D gene: NA; clone size: NA; CDR3 protein: CASSEYIGRDGTDTQYF; CDR3 DNA: TGTGCCAGCAGTGAATATATAGGACGGGATGGCACAGATACGCAGTATTTT
V gene: TRBV5-1; J gene: TRBJ1-4; D gene: NA; clone size: NA; CDR3 protein: CASSRESTNEKLFF; CDR3 DNA: TGCGCCAGCAGCAGAGAGTCAACTAATGAAAAACTGTTTTTT
V gene: TRBV9; J gene: TRBJ1-1; D gene: TRBD1; clone size: few; CDR3 protein: CASSTPRGQGTSLNTEAFF; CDR3 DNA: TGTGCCAGCAGCACCCCCCGGGGACAGGGGACCTCCCTAAACACTGAAGCTTTCTTT
V gene: TRBV10-2; J gene: TRBJ2-3; D gene: NA; clone size: NA; CDR3 protein: CASSPGAEEDTQYF; CDR3 DNA: TGCGCCAGCAGCCCAGGGGCGGAGGAAGATACGCAGTATTTT
V gene: TRBV5-5; J gene: TRBJ1-5; D gene: NA; clone size: few; CDR3 protein: CASSPGSRDQPQHF; CDR3 DNA: TGTGCCAGCAGCCCGGGGTCTCGGGATCAGCCCCAGCATTTT
V gene: TRBV7-3; J gene: TRBJ2-2; D gene: NA; clone size: few; CDR3 protein: CASSLQGIGELFF; CDR3 DNA: TGTGCCAGCAGCTTACAGGGAATCGGGGAGCTGTTTTTT
V gene: TRBV29-1; J gene: TRBJ2-2; D gene: NA; clone size: NA; CDR3 protein: CSVYLGPGELFF; CDR3 DNA: TGCAGCGTTTATTTAGGGCCCGGGGAGCTGTTTTTT
V gene: TRBV7-6; J gene: TRBJ1-2; D gene: TRBD1; clone size: NA; CDR3 protein: CASSQGRDREHLIYGYTF; CDR3 DNA: TGTGCCAGCAGCCAAGGCCGGGACAGGGAACATTTGATCTATGGCTACACCTTC
V gene: TRBV20-1; J gene: TRBJ2-7; D gene: TRBD2; clone size: NA; CDR3 protein: CSARFLAGPYEQYF; CDR3 DNA: TGCAGTGCTAGATTCCTAGCGGGGCCCTACGAGCAGTACTTC
V gene: TRBV4-1; J gene: TRBJ2-1; D gene: TRBD1; clone size: few; CDR3 protein: CASAHRDRPGWEQFF; CDR3 DNA: TGCGCCAGCGCCCACCGGGACAGGCCGGGTTGGGAGCAGTTCTTC
V gene: TRBV10-3; J gene: TRBJ1-6; D gene: TRBD1; clone size: NA; CDR3 protein: CAISPGQGASPLHF; CDR3 DNA: TGTGCCATCAGTCCGGGACAGGGGGCATCACCCCTCCACTTT
V gene: TRBV7-9; J gene: TRBJ2-3; D gene: NA; clone size: NA; CDR3 protein: CVSNSGGSTDTQYF; CDR3 DNA: TGTGTCAGCAATTCTGGGGGTAGCACAGATACGCAGTATTTT
V gene: TRBV7-2; J gene: TRBJ2-1; D gene: NA; clone size: few; CDR3 protein: CASSLDSGRRNEQFF; CDR3 DNA: TGTGCCAGCAGCTTGGACTCGGGCAGGCGGAATGAGCAGTTCTTC